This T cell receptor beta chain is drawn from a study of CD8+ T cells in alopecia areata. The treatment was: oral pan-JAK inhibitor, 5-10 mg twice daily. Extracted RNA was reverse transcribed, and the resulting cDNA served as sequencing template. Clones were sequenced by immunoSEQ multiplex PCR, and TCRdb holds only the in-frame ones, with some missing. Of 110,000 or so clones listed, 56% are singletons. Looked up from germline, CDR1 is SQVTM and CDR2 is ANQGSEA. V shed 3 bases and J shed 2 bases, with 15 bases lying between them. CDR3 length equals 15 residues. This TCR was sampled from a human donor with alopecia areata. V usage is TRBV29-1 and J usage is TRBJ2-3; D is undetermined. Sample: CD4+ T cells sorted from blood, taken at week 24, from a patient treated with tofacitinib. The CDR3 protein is CSVEPQGVDTDTQYF. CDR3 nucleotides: TGCAGCGTTGAGCCACAAGGAGTCGACACAGATACGCAGTATTTT.